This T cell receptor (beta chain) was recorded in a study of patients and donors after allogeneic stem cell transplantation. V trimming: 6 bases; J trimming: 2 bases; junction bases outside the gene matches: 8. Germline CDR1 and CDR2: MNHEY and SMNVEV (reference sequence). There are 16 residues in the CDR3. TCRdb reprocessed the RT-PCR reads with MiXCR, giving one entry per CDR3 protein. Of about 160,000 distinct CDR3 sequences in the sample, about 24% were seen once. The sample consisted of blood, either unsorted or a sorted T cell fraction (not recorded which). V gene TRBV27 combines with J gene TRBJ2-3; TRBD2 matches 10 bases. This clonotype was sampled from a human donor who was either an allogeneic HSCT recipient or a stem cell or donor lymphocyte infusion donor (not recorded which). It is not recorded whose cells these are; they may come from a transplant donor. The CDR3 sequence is CASSPGTSAYTDTQYF. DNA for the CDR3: TGTGCCAGCAGCCCCGGGACTAGCGCCTACACAGATACGCAGTATTTT.